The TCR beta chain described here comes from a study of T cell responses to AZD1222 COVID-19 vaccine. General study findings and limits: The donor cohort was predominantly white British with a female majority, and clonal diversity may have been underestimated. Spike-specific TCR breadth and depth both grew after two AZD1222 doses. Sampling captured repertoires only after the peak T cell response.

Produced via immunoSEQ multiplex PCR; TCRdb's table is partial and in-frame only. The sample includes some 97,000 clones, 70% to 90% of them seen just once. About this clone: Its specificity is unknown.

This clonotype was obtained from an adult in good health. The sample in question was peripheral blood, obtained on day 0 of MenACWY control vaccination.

The DNA of the CDR3 is TGTGCCACCAGCAGGGGGACAGGGGCGCCCTACGAGCAGTACTTC. This translates into CATSRGTGAPYEQYF. The rearrangement uses TRBV15 and TRBJ2-7; 10 nucleotides match TRBD1. The junction had 4 bases not matched to a gene; V was cut back by 3 bases and J by 2 bases. The CDR3 covers 15 residues. Germline V CDR1 and CDR2: LNHNV, YYDKDF (reference sequence).